The T cell receptor beta chain under discussion was sequenced for a study of blood T cell repertoires in COVID-19. Study context: The United States, Italy and Spain were the sources of the acute and convalescent COVID-19 samples.

While infection was still active, Seattle patients were enrolled and then followed longitudinally. TCRdb's copy holds only in-frame clones and misses some; the assay was immunoSEQ multiplex PCR. In the table there are approximately 200,000 clones, 85% to 95% of which are singletons. CDR1 is SGDLS and CDR2 is YYNGEE in the germline V gene. Trimming took off 4 bases at V and 0 bases at J, with 16 bases between the two ends. The length of the CDR3 is 16 residues. The specimen sequenced was peripheral blood. The clonotype comes from a man aged 30-40 years with COVID-19, enrolled during active disease. The chain couples TRBV9 to TRBJ1-1; D not resolved. CDR3 loop: CASSPLHQVMNTEAFF. In DNA form, the CDR3 reads TGTGCCAGCAGCCCCCTCCACCAGGTGATGAACACTGAAGCTTTCTTT.